By proportion, the clone carrying this TCR beta chain is medium-sized (0.01 to 0.1%). As for the cDNA, it was generated by 5'RACE with 10-nucleotide random UMIs. TCRdb fed the 5' RACE reads into MiXCR, producing one record per CDR3 protein. The data contain around 69,000 distinct CDR3 sequences, 4.5% of them singletons. The unsorted libraries were prepared from 2 million PBMCs (stored at -80 C). The CDR3 covers 14 residues. Trimming cost V 4 bases and J 5 bases; bases outside gene matches: 3. Germline V gene sequence: CDR1 SGHRS, CDR2 YFSETQ. The record originates from a study of neurological immune-mediated disorders.

V and J are TRBV5-1 and TRBJ1-1, with 12 positions matching TRBD1. Sequencing was carried out using PBMCs. The receptor comes from a man aged 25-45 years with multiple sclerosis. The CDR3 DNA is TGCGCCAGCAGCCGGGGACAGGGGGCAACTGAAGCTTTCTTT. As protein: CASSRGQGATEAFF.